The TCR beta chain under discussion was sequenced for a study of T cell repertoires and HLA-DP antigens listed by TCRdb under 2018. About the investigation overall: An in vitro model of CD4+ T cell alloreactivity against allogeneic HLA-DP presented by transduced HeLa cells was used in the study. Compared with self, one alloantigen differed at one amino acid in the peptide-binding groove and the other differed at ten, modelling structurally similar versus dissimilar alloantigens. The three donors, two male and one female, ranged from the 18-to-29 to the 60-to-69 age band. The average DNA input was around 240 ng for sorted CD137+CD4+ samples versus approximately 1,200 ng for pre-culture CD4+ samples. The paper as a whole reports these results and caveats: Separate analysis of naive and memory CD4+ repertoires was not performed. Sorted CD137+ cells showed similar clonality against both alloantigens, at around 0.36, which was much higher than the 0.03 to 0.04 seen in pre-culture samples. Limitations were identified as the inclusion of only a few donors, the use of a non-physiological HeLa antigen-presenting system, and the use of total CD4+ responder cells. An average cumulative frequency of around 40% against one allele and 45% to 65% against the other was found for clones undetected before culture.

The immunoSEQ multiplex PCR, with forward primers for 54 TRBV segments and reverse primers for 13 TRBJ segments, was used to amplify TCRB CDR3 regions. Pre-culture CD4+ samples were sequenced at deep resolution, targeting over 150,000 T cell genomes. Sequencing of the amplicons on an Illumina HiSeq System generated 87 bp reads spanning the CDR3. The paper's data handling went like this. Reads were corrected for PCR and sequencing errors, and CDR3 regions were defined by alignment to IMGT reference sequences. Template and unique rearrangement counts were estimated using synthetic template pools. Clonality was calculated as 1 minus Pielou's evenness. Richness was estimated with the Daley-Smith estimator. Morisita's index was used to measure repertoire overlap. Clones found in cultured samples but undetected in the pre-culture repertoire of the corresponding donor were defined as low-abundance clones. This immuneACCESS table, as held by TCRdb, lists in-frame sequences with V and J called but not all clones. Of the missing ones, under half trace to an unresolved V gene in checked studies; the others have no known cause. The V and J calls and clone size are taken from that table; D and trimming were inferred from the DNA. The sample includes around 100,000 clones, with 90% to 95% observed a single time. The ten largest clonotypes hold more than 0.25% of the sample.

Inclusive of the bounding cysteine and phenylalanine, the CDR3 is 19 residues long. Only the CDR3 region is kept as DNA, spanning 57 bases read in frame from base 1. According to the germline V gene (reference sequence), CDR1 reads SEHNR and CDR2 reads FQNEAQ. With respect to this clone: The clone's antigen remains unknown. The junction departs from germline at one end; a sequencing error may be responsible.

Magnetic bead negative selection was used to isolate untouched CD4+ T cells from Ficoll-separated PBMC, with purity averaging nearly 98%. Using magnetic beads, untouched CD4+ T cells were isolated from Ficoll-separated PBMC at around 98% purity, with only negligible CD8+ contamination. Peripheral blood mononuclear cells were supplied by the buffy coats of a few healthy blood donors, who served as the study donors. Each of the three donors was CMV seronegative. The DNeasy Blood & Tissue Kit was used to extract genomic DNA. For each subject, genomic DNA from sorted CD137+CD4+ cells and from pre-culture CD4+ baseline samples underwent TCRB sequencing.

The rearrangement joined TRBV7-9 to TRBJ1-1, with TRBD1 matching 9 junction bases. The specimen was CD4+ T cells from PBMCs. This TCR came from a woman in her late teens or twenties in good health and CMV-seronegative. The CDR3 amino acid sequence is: CASGLYSSSHRGPNTEAFF. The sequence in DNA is TGTGCCAGCGGCTTATACTCATCCTCCCACAGGGGGCCCAACACTGAAGCTTTCTTT.